The rows below give T cell receptor beta chains drawn from one sample of a study of cytomegalovirus exposure and HLA in healthy donors. Profiled with immunoSEQ multiplex PCR; TCRdb holds only in-frame clones, not every one. Here the sample spans 150,000 or so clones, around 72% being singletons. Sequences were obtained from PBMCs. The receptors stem from a man aged 18 to 30 in good health and CMV-seropositive. The CDR3 runs from the conserved cysteine through the conserved F or W. The order of the fields is V gene, clone size, D gene, J gene, CDR3 DNA, CDR3 protein. A D gene is named only where the DNA matches it firmly. Not all rows give a size; the values are once, few, many and, for expanded clones, a class.

TRBV27,.,.,TRBJ2-1,TGTGCCAGCAGTTTGACCCCAGGGTTCTACAATGAGCAGTTCTTC,CASSLTPGFYNEQFF
TRBV11-2,few,.,TRBJ1-1,TGTGCCAGCAGCTTAGTGGGACAAGAGAACACTGAAGCTTTCTTT,CASSLVGQENTEAFF
TRBV6-1,few,.,TRBJ1-1,TGTGCCAGCAGTGCTCTAGAGGGGGGGGGCGCGTGGAGGACTGAAGCTTTCTTT,CASSALEGGGAWRTEAFF
TRBV10-1,few,TRBD1,TRBJ2-7,TGCGCCAGCAGTGAAGGGGACAGCTACGAGCAGTACTTC,CASSEGDSYEQYF
TRBV11-2,few,.,TRBJ2-7,TGTGCCAGCAACCCTGGGCAGACCTACGAGCAGTACTTC,CASNPGQTYEQYF
TRBV12-5,.,.,TRBJ1-2,TGTGCTGGCCCTCGGGGGGGGATTAACTATGGCTACACCTTC,CAGPRGGINYGYTF
TRBV5-5,.,.,TRBJ1-2,TGTGCCAGCAGCTTGGCGGCAGGTCCCTATGGCTACACCTTC,CASSLAAGPYGYTF
TRBV29-1,.,TRBD1,TRBJ1-5,TGCAGCGTAGGGACAGGGGACGGGTCGCCCCAGCATTTT,CSVGTGDGSPQHF
TRBV6-5,few,.,TRBJ1-1,TGTGCCAGCAGTTCCCTTGTGGCAGGGTTGAACACTGAAGCTTTCTTT,CASSSLVAGLNTEAFF
TRBV10-1,.,.,TRBJ1-4,TGCGCCAGCAGTGAGGTCCCGGGAGAAAAACTGTTTTTT,CASSEVPGEKLFF
TRBV5-4,.,.,TRBJ2-7,TGTGCCAGCAGCTTTGCAGGGATAAACGAGCAGTACTTC,CASSFAGINEQYF
TRBV5-5,.,.,TRBJ1-5,TGTGCCAGCAGCTCTGGGGCAGGTAATCAGCCCCAGCATTTT,CASSSGAGNQPQHF
TRBV5-1,.,TRBD1,TRBJ1-2,TGCGCCAGCAGCCGGACAGGGACTAACTATGGCTACACCTTC,CASSRTGTNYGYTF
TRBV7-3,.,.,TRBJ2-1,TGTGCCAGCAGCTTCTATCGACTAGAGGGGTACAATGAGCAGTTCTTC,CASSFYRLEGYNEQFF
TRBV28,.,.,TRBJ1-1,TGTGCCAGCAGTGACAGGAACACTGAAGCTTTCTTT,CASSDRNTEAFF
TRBV6-5,.,TRBD1,TRBJ1-5,TGTGCCAGCAGTTACTCGAGGGGACAGGGAGGACAGCCCCAGCATTTT,CASSYSRGQGGQPQHF
TRBV5-4,.,.,TRBJ1-6,TGTGCCAGCAGCTTGGATGGCAGGGCGGATTCACCCCTCCACTTT,CASSLDGRADSPLHF
TRBV19,.,.,TRBJ2-5,TGTGCCAGTAGTACTTCTCAAGAGACCCAGTACTTC,CASSTSQETQYF
TRBV19,.,.,TRBJ1-1,TGTGCCAGTAGTATAACAGGGTACACTGAAGCTTTCTTT,CASSITGYTEAFF
TRBV5-1,.,TRBD2,TRBJ2-1,TGCGCCAGCAGCACGGGACTAGGGGCTGAGCAGTTCTTC,CASSTGLGAEQFF
TRBV10-1,.,.,TRBJ2-7,TGCGCCAGCAGTGAGCTGAGTCAGGGCGAGCAGTACTTC,CASSELSQGEQYF
TRBV19,.,TRBD1,TRBJ1-5,TGTGCCAGTAGTATAGCTTGGGACAGAGGCAATCAGCCCCAGCATTTT,CASSIAWDRGNQPQHF
TRBV11-2,once,TRBD2,TRBJ2-3,TGTGCCAGCAGCCAGAGGGGGACTAGCGGGACCGGCACAGATACGCAGTATTTT,CASSQRGTSGTGTDTQYF
TRBV7-8,.,.,TRBJ2-1,TGTGCCAGCAGCCCTTGGACACAGGCATACAATGAGCAGTTCTTC,CASSPWTQAYNEQFF
TRBV6-1,.,TRBD2,TRBJ2-5,TGTGCCAGCAGTGCCGGGACTACCAGTCAGACCCAGTACTTC,CASSAGTTSQTQYF
TRBV28,.,TRBD1,TRBJ2-7,TGTGCCAGCAGCCCTCCGGGACAGGGGAGGGACGAGCAGTACTTC,CASSPPGQGRDEQYF
TRBV5-4,.,TRBD2,TRBJ2-5,TGTGCCAGCAGCGCTAGCGGGAGTATGGAGACCCAGTACTTC,CASSASGSMETQYF
TRBV28,.,.,TRBJ1-2,TGTGCCAGCAGTTTCAGGGACTATGGCTACACCTTC,CASSFRDYGYTF
TRBV30,.,.,TRBJ1-5,TGTGCCTGGAGTGCCTCGGTGGGGGGTAACAATCAGCCCCAGCATTTT,CAWSASVGGNNQPQHF
TRBV6-6,.,.,TRBJ1-5,TGTGCCAGCAGCTCGGCAGGGAATCAGCCCCAGCATTTT,CASSSAGNQPQHF
TRBV28,.,TRBD1,TRBJ1-2,TGTGCCAGCAGTGTCGACAGGGGGCCCTATGGCTACACCTTC,CASSVDRGPYGYTF
TRBV28,.,TRBD2,TRBJ2-1,TGTATGACTAGCGGGAATTACAATGAGCAGTTCTTC,CMTSGNYNEQFF
TRBV9,.,TRBD1,TRBJ1-2,TGTGCCAGCAGCGGTAAGACAGGGGTGTCTAACTATGGCTACACCTTC,CASSGKTGVSNYGYTF
TRBV18,.,.,TRBJ1-4,TGTGCCAGCTCACCATCCAGGGCCGAAGATGGTAATGAAAAACTGTTTTTT,CASSPSRAEDGNEKLFF
TRBV7-9,.,.,TRBJ2-7,TGTGCCAGCAGCTTAAACAGCGGCTACGAGCAGTACTTC,CASSLNSGYEQYF
TRBV19,.,TRBD1,TRBJ1-5,TGTGCCAGTAGTATTGGGACAGGGGGCTCCGATCAGCCCCAGCATTTT,CASSIGTGGSDQPQHF
TRBV5-4,.,.,TRBJ1-2,TGTGCCAGCAGCTTGAAGAAGTCGGGAGTAGTAGGCTACACCTTC,CASSLKKSGVVGYTF
TRBV5-5,.,.,TRBJ1-6,TGTGCCAGCAGCTTGGTTGACAGAGATGGGTCACCCCTCCACTTT,CASSLVDRDGSPLHF
TRBV27,few,.,TRBJ1-1,TGTGCCAGCAGTTTATCCACAAACATGAACACTGAAGCTTTCTTT,CASSLSTNMNTEAFF
TRBV6-6,.,.,TRBJ1-1,TGTGCCAGCAGTCCCGGGGAGGGTACAGCGACTGAAGCTTTCTTT,CASSPGEGTATEAFF
TRBV5-8,.,.,TRBJ1-3,TGTGCCAGCAGCTTGGCGGGGGCTGGAAACACCATATATTTT,CASSLAGAGNTIYF
TRBV10-2,.,TRBD2,TRBJ2-7,TGCGCCAGCAGTGAGTATGCGGGAGGCTCGGGGGAGCAGTACTTC,CASSEYAGGSGEQYF
TRBV4-2,.,.,TRBJ2-1,TGTGCCAGCAGCCAAGCTGGCCCCGTGAATGAGCAGTTCTTC,CASSQAGPVNEQFF
TRBV30,few,.,TRBJ1-4,TGTGCCTGGAGCCCTCCCAACTACGGAGTTAATGAAAAACTGTTTTTT,CAWSPPNYGVNEKLFF
TRBV5-1,few,TRBD2,TRBJ2-5,TGCGCCAGCAGCAGGGGACTAGCGGGGGCTGAGACCCAGTACTTC,CASSRGLAGAETQYF
TRBV19,once,TRBD1,TRBJ1-5,TGTGCCAGTCTGGGGACAGGGGACAATCAGCCCCAGCATTTT,CASLGTGDNQPQHF
TRBV7-9,few,.,TRBJ1-1,TGTTCCACACTTCCCAGGTATGATGAAGCTTTCTTT,CSTLPRYDEAFF
TRBV6-1,once,.,TRBJ2-7,TGTGCCAGCACTCTAGGTCCAGAAGGCGAGCAGTACTTC,CASTLGPEGEQYF
TRBV29-1,.,.,TRBJ2-1,TGCAGCGTTGACTTGGCAGGGGACGATGAGCAGTTCTTC,CSVDLAGDDEQFF
TRBV5-1,.,TRBD2,TRBJ2-1,TGCGCCAGCAGCTTGTGGCAAGCGGGGAGCTCCTACAATGAGCAGTTCTTC,CASSLWQAGSSYNEQFF
TRBV9,.,TRBD2,TRBJ2-2,TGTGCCAGCAGCGTAGTGCCTAGCGGGACATACGCCCTCGAAGGCACCGGGGAGCTGTTTTTT,CASSVVPSGTYALEGTGELFF
TRBV7-2,.,.,TRBJ2-1,TGTGCCAGCAGCCCGATGCGTCGGGGAAGTGAGCAGTTCTTC,CASSPMRRGSEQFF
TRBV6-5,.,TRBD1,TRBJ1-4,TGTGCCAGCAGTTACTCGGGACAGGGAGGAAGAGAAAAACTGTTTTTT,CASSYSGQGGREKLFF
TRBV19,once,.,TRBJ1-6,TGTGCCAGTACCGATACCCCGAGGGGACAATTTAATTCACCCCTCCACTTT,CASTDTPRGQFNSPLHF
TRBV10-3,once,TRBD2,TRBJ2-1,TGTGCCATCGCTAGCGGGAGGGGCGATGAGCAGTTCTTC,CAIASGRGDEQFF
TRBV4-3,.,.,TRBJ2-2,TGCGCCAGCAGCCAAGGAGGGGGGGGGTACACCGGGGAGCTGTTTTTT,CASSQGGGGYTGELFF
TRBV28,.,TRBD2,TRBJ2-2,TGTGCCAGCAGCATTAGCGGGAGGCACACCGGGGAGCTGTTTTTT,CASSISGRHTGELFF
TRBV5-1,.,.,TRBJ1-4,TGCGCCAGCAGCTTACCCTCAGGGGTAGGGGTTGAAAAACTGTTTTTT,CASSLPSGVGVEKLFF
TRBV5-1,few,TRBD1,TRBJ2-7,TGCGCCAGCAGCTTGGCCGAGGGGGCGAGTGGTTACGAGCAGTACTTC,CASSLAEGASGYEQYF